Reported below is one T cell receptor (beta chain). Antigen specificity is unknown. This entry comes from a study of siplizumab effects on memory and regulatory T cells. From germline, CDR1 is SGHNT and CDR2 YYREEE (reference sequence). The CDR3 is 16 residues long. Trimming pared 1 base from V and 1 base from J, leaving 14 bases between. General study points: Under siplizumab, an average roughly 69% of mappable alloreactive CD4+ clones were Treg-derived, compared with more than 25% in controls. Only a minority of proliferating CD4+ or CD8+ clones had an assignable naive or memory phenotype, with roughly 75-95% lacking one. Suppressive capability of dividing Tregs from siplizumab cultures went unverified.

Every sample had 80,000 to 100,000 of its TCR templates assayed. Libraries were prepared by immunoSEQ multiplex PCR; TCRdb keeps only in-frame clonotypes and omits some of them. The sample lists more than 85,000 clones; about 91% were seen once. The V gene is TRBV5-4, the J gene TRBJ2-5; D might be TRBD1 or TRBD2, each matching 5 bases. The material sequenced was Tregs sorted from blood. The sequence was collected from a human donor in good health. CDR3 sequence (DNA): TGTGCCAGCAGCTTGTACGCCGGGACGCTCCAAGAGACCCAGTACTTC. Translation: CASSLYAGTLQETQYF.